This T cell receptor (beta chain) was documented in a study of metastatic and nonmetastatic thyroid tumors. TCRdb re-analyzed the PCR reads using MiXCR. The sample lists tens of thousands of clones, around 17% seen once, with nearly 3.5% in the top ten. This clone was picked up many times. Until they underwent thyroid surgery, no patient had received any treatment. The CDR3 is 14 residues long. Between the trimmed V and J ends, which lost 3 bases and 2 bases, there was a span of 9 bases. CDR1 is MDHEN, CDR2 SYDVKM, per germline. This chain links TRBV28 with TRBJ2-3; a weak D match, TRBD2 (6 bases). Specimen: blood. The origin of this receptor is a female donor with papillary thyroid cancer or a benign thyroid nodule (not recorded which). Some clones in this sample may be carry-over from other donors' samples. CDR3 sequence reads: CASSLLGLTDTQYF. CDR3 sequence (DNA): TGTGCCAGCAGTTTGTTGGGACTCACAGATACGCAGTATTTT.